This paragraph reports one T cell receptor beta chain. Its specificity is not known. In the PCR, 60 Vbeta and 13 Jbeta primers were used. Assay used: immunoSEQ multiplex PCR; TCRdb lists only in-frame clones, some missing. The sample carries 150,000 to 200,000 clones, 70% to 80% recorded once. This specimen belongs to a study of cytomegalovirus exposure and HLA in healthy donors. Regarding the study as a whole: Later analysis identified some 16,000 TCR beta sequences associated with HLA alleles, using a false discovery rate threshold of 0.05.

CDR1 is LNHDA, CDR2 SQIVND, per germline (reference sequence). V was clipped by 7 bases and J by 2 bases, with 15 bases between them. The CDR3 is 14 residues long. This receptor was taken from a woman aged 45-65 years in good health and CMV-seronegative. The chain joins TRBV19 to TRBJ2-7; TRBD2 is a possible D gene (6 bases). Sequenced: PBMCs. The CDR3 sequence: CASKEGQPPYEQYF. The CDR3, as DNA: TGTGCCAGTAAGGAGGGGCAGCCCCCCTACGAGCAGTACTTC.